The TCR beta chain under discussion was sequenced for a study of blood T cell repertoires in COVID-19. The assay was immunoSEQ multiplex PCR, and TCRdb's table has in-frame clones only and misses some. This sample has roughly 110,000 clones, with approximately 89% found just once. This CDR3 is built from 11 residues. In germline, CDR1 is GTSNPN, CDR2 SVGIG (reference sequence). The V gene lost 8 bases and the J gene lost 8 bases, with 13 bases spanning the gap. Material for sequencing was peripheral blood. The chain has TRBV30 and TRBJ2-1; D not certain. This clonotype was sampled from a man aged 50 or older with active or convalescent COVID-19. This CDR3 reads CAQKDRDEQFF. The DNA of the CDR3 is TGTGCCCAAAAAGACCGGGATGAGCAGTTCTTC.